This T cell receptor beta chain originates from a study of a mutant IDH1 vaccine in newly diagnosed glioma (dated by TCRdb to the early 2020s). Background for the entire study: Patients were given eight vaccinations, in weeks 1, 3, 5, 7, 11, 15, 19 and 23, which matched visits V03 through V10. For exploratory analyses, about two dozen treated patients had longitudinal TCRB deep sequencing done wherever samples were available. Prior to enrollment, standard therapy consisting of radiotherapy alone, temozolomide alone, or radiochemotherapy with temozolomide had been administered to patients, with the combination being received by most patients. Peripheral blood was collected at six visits: V03 (baseline), V05, V07, V10, V12 and V13. Of the 32 patients who were treated, approximately 62% were male and around 38% were female, and the mean age was approximately 40 years. In the chemotherapy-containing groups, vaccination started alongside temozolomide cycles, whereas in patients who had radiotherapy alone it started 4-6 weeks after radiotherapy.

The library was produced with the immunoSEQ multiplex PCR assay. Rearranged TCR beta chain sequences were amplified with the hsTCRB Kit following the manufacturer's protocol. Sequencing of TCRB libraries was carried out on an Illumina MiSeq. In the source study's methods: The proprietary platform of the kit vendor was used for demultiplexing, trimming and gene mapping. The clones in this table, taken by TCRdb from immuneACCESS, are in-frame only. Not every clone is retained; where verified, under half of the shortfall comes from an unresolved V gene, and the cause of the rest is unknown. Clone size and the V and J calls come from that table; the DNA yielded D and trimming. The sample includes approximately 70,000 clones, with 84% observed a single time. The ten largest clones add up to 10% to 15% of the sample. The intended sense of this specimen's time point label: week 23, last vaccination. Each vaccine dose, consisting of 300 ug of a 20-mer mutant IDH1 peptide in Montanide, was administered subcutaneously with topical imiquimod. Newly diagnosed WHO grade 3 or 4 IDH1-mutant astrocytomas showing loss of nuclear ATRX were present in the donors. The samples were drawn from NOA16, a multicentre, single-arm, open-label phase I trial in Germany that tested a mutant IDH1 peptide vaccine in humans for the first time. Genomic DNA for TCRB sequencing was extracted from EDTA blood using the DNeasy Blood and Tissue Kit.

Findings and caveats that apply to the study as a whole: Vaccine-induced immune responses across multiple MHC alleles were detected in approximately 93% of patients. The authors noted that analyses of patient blood samples could not be reproduced because of sample limitations. Pseudoprogression seemed to be unrelated to changes in the top peripheral T cell clonotypes found by TCRB sequencing. Selection of PBMC samples for TCRB deep sequencing was based on availability.

The V and J ends are trimmed by 6 bases and 8 bases, leaving 16 bases between them. CDR1 and CDR2 were assigned from the germline V gene as MDHEN and SYDVKM. The CDR3 numbers 14 residues from cysteine through phenylalanine. The read is trimmed to its CDR3 DNA, 42 bases read in frame from base 1. Note on this clone: The antigen this receptor binds is unknown. It has no much larger one-base neighbor in the sample; base qualities were not kept.

This sequence originates from a young man with glioma. The rearrangement combines TRBV28 with TRBJ1-4, and the D gene may be TRBD1, 5 bases matching. The sequenced sample was PBMCs, obtained from a glioma patient whose treatment included an IDH1 peptide vaccine. The DNA sequence reads TGTGCCAGCAGAGGATGGGACCTAAGCGAAAAACTGTTTTTT. The resulting protein is CASRGWDLSEKLFF.